The TCR beta chain described here comes from a study of blood T cell repertoires in COVID-19. Repertoires were generated with immunoSEQ multiplex PCR, while TCRdb's copy carries only in-frame clones and drops some. The top ten hold 6.8% of the sample, which has 300,000 to 350,000 clones, 90% seen once. Germline V CDR1 and CDR2: SGHTA, FQGTGA. The CDR3 covers 15 residues. The junction had 5 bases not matched to a gene; V was cut back by 3 bases and J by 2 bases. The rearrangement uses TRBV7-3 and TRBJ2-3; 7 bases agree with TRBD1. The source is a woman aged 30 to 39 with COVID-19, enrolled during active disease. Sequencing used peripheral blood. CDR3 DNA: TGTGCCAGCAGCTTTAATGGACAGGACACAGATACGCAGTATTTT. Its translation is CASSFNGQDTDTQYF.